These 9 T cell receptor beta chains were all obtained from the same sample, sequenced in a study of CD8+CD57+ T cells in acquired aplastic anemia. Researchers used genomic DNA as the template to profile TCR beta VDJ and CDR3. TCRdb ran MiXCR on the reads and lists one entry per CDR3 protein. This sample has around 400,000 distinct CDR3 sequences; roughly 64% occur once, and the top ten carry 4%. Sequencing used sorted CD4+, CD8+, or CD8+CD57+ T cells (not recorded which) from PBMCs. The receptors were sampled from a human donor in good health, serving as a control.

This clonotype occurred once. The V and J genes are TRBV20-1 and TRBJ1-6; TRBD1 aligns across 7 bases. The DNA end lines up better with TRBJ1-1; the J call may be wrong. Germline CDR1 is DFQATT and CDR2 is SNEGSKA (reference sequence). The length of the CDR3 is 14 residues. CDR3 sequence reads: CSSTRQGGHTEAFF. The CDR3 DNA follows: TGCAGTTCGACAAGACAGGGTGGGCACACTGAAGCTTTCTTT.

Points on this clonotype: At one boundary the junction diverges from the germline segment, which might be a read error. CDR3 coding DNA: TGTGCCAGCAGCTTAGATTCAGGGTCAACCACTGATGCTTTCTTT. It encodes CASSLDSGSTTDAFF. The chain has TRBV15 and TRBJ1-1; a possible D gene is TRBD1 (5 bases). Germline values: CDR1 LNHNV, CDR2 YYDKDF (reference sequence). The CDR3 consists of 15 residues.

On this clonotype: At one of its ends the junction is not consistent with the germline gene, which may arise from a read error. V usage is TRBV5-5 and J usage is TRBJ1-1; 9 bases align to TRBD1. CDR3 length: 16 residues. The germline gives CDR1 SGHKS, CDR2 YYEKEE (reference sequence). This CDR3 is CAGSFAPTGGQTEAFF. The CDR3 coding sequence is TGTGCCGGCAGTTTTGCCCCTACAGGGGGCCAGACTGAAGCTTTCTTT.

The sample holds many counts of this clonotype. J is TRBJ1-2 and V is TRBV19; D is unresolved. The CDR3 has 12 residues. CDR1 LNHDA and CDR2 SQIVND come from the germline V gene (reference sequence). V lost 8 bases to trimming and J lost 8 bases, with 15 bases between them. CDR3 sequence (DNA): TGTGCCAGTCGTCAAATCGGTCGCGGCTACACCTTC. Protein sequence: CASRQIGRGYTF.

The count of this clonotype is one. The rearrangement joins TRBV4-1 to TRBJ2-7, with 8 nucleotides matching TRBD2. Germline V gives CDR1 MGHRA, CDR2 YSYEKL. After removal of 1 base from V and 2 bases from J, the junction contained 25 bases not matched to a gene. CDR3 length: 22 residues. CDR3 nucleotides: TGCGCCAGCAGCCAAGGTGCGGGAGGACTTGCGAACAAGGGGCTGAGCGCCTACGAGCAGTACTTC. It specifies CASSQGAGGLANKGLSAYEQYF.

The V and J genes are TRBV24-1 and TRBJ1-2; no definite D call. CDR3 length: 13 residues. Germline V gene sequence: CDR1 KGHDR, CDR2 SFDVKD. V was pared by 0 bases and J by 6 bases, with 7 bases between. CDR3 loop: CATSDLSHDGYTF. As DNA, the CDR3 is TGTGCCACCAGTGATTTGAGTCATGATGGCTACACCTTC.

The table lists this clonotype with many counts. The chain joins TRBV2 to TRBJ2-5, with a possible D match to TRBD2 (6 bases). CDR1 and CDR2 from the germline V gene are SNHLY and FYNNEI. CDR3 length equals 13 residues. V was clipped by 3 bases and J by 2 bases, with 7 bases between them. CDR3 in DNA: TGTGCCAGCAGTGAGGGGGGTCAAGAGACCCAGTACTTC. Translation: CASSEGGQETQYF. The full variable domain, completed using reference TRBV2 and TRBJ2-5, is EPEVTQTPSHQVTQMGQEVILRCVPISNHLYFYWYRQILGQKVEFLVSFYNNEISEKSEIFDDQFSVERPDGSNFTLKIRSTKLEDSAMYFCASSEGGQETQYFGPGTRLLVL.

CDR3 region: CSVRTGGHGYGYTF. CDR3 coding DNA: TGCAGCGTTAGGACAGGGGGCCATGGGTATGGCTACACCTTC. The chain combines TRBV29-1 with TRBJ1-2; TRBD1 aligns across 11 bases. The CDR3 extends over 14 amino acids. CDR1 is SQVTM and CDR2 is ANQGSEA in the germline V gene. The trim removed 5 bases at V and 5 bases at J, leaving 7 bases unmatched.

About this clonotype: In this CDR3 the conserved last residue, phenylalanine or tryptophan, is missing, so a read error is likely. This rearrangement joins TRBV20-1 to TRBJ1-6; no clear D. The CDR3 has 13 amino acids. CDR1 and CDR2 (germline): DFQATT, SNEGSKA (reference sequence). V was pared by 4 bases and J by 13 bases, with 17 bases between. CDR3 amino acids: CSANRLTDTPLHS. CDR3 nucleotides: TGCAGTGCTAACCGGCTCACGGATACCCCCCTCCACTCT.